One sample yielded the 16 T cell receptor beta chains listed below, sequenced in a study of T cell changes during pregnancy in multiple sclerosis. Only in-frame clones appear in the TCRdb table, and some are missing; sequencing was by immunoSEQ multiplex PCR. The data contain approximately 50,000 clones, just over 90% of them singletons. The specimen comprised peripheral blood, sampled in the second trimester of pregnancy. These TCRs come from a female donor with multiple sclerosis, enrolled in a pregnancy study.

The genes are TRBV7-6 and TRBJ2-5; 7 bases fit TRBD2. CDR1 and CDR2 from the germline V gene are SGHVS and FNYEAQ. V trimming: 1 base; J trimming: 4 bases; junction bases outside the gene matches: 3. This CDR3 has 14 amino acids. This chain's CDR3 is CASSLGQRGETQYF. The DNA for the CDR3 is TGTGCCAGCAGCTTAGGACAGCGGGGAGAGACCCAGTACTTC.

V usage is TRBV7-9 and J usage is TRBJ1-6, with unresolved D. V gave up 5 bases and J gave up 0 bases, with 14 bases separating them. This CDR3 spans 17 amino acids. Germline V gene lookup returns CDR1 SEHNR and CDR2 FQNEAQ (reference sequence). The CDR3 loop reads CASSVKAGSSYNSPLHF. In DNA, the CDR3 is TGTGCCAGCAGCGTAAAAGCCGGGAGCTCCTATAATTCACCCCTCCACTTT.

The genes are TRBV4-2 and TRBJ2-1, with 7 positions matching TRBD2. The V gene end was trimmed by 1 base and the J gene end by 4 bases; junction bases not matched to a gene: 10. Germline CDR1 reads LGHNA; CDR2 reads YNFKEQ. The CDR3 sequence is 17 residues long. The CDR3 bases are TGTGCCAGCAGCCAAGGCCCCGGCGGGGGAGGGTACAATGAGCAGTTCTTC. It encodes CASSQGPGGGGYNEQFF.

This chain links TRBV29-1 with TRBJ2-3; possible D gene TRBD1, 6 bases. The length of the CDR3 is 12 residues. V lost 7 bases to trimming and J lost 2 bases, with 10 bases between them. Germline values: CDR1 SQVTM, CDR2 ANQGSEA. The CDR3 spells CSGTDNTDTQYF. CDR3 bases: TGCAGCGGGACAGATAACACAGATACGCAGTATTTT.

The genes are TRBV19 and TRBJ1-4, with 7 bases identical to TRBD1. Germline V gene data show CDR1 as LNHDA and CDR2 as SQIVND (reference sequence). This CDR3 region has 15 residues. J gave up 8 bases and V 3 bases, and 9 bases lay outside the gene matches. This CDR3 is CASSISSRGEEKLFF. CDR3 bases: TGTGCCAGTAGTATCTCAAGCAGGGGGGAAGAAAAACTGTTTTTT.

This chain joins TRBV7-3 and TRBJ2-3, with TRBD2 matching over 7 bases. With V trimmed by 8 bases and J by 3 bases, 8 bases remained unmatched. The CDR3 is 14 amino acids. The V gene's germline CDR1 is SGHTA and CDR2 FQGTGA. CDR3 DNA sequence: TGTGCCAGCGGTTGGGGGGGGACTACAGATACGCAGTATTTT. Protein product: CASGWGGTTDTQYF.

The genes are TRBV7-6 and TRBJ2-7, with TRBD2 matching over 9 bases. Germline-derived CDR1 and CDR2 are SGHVS and FNYEAQ. The CDR3 extends over 17 amino acids. V was clipped by 1 base and J by 2 bases; unmatched bases: 9. The CDR3 here is CASSLVSSGGRPYEQYF. The CDR3 nucleotides are TGTGCCAGCAGCTTAGTTTCGAGCGGGGGGCGGCCCTACGAGCAGTACTTC.

This clone showed up just a few times. The rearrangement links TRBV15 to TRBJ2-7, with D uncertain. The ends were cut back, 0 bases at V and 6 bases at J, with 12 bases in the middle. This CDR3 comprises 14 residues. Germline assignment: CDR1 LNHNV and CDR2 YYDKDF (reference sequence). As DNA, the CDR3 is TGTGCCACCAGCAGAGATTTGGTAGCCCCCGAGCAGTACTTC. Translating it yields CATSRDLVAPEQYF.

This sequence joins TRBV7-2 and TRBJ2-7; a weak D match, TRBD1 (6 bases). Trimming pared 5 bases from V and 2 bases from J, leaving 16 bases between. CDR1 is SGHTA, CDR2 FQGNSA, per germline. The CDR3 consists of 15 residues. The CDR3 DNA is TGTGCCAGCAGCCCAGGATACAGGGCTGCCTACGAGCAGTACTTC. This encodes CASSPGYRAAYEQYF.

This chain joins TRBV19 and TRBJ2-7; 13 bases are shared with TRBD2. V lost 9 bases and J lost 4; bases outside the gene matches: 3. The CDR3 extends over 13 amino acids. Germline CDR1 LNHDA, CDR2 SQIVND (reference sequence). DNA of the CDR3: TGTGCCAGCATGACTAGCGGGGGGTACGAGCAGTACTTC. Translating gives CASMTSGGYEQYF.

The rearrangement uses TRBV9 and TRBJ1-6; 8 nucleotides align to TRBD1. CDR1 is SGDLS and CDR2 is YYNGEE in the germline V gene. The trim removed 0 bases at V and 11 bases at J, leaving 7 bases unmatched. The CDR3 sequence is 15 residues long. This chain's CDR3 is CASSVVGTGPTPLHF. CDR3 nucleotide sequence: TGTGCCAGCAGCGTAGTCGGGACAGGTCCTACACCCCTCCACTTT.

The chain is built from TRBV7-2 and TRBJ1-2, with D uncertain. CDR1 and CDR2 from the germline V gene are SGHTA and FQGNSA. Deletions cut 1 base from V and 2 bases from J, with 17 bases between. The CDR3 runs to 17 residues. This CDR3 is CASSLVGGDYGNYGYTF. CDR3 bases: TGTGCCAGCAGCTTAGTGGGAGGCGATTATGGGAACTATGGCTACACCTTC. The variable domain in full, with the rest retrieved from reference TRBV7-2 and TRBJ1-2, is GAGVSQSPSNKVTEKGKDVELRCDPISGHTALYWYRQSLGQGLEFLIYFQGNSAPDKSGLPSDRFSAERTGGSVSTLTIQRTQQEDSAVYLCASSLVGGDYGNYGYTFGSGTRLTVV.

The chain uses TRBV7-9 and TRBJ2-7, with 7 bases that match TRBD1. With V trimmed by 2 bases and J by 0 bases, 4 bases remained unmatched. CDR1 is SEHNR and CDR2 is FQNEAQ in the germline V gene (reference sequence). CDR3 size: 15 residues. CDR3 sequence: CASSLYRDSSYEQYF. CDR3 bases: TGTGCCAGCAGCTTATATCGGGACAGCTCCTACGAGCAGTACTTC.

The gene calls are TRBV7-9 and TRBJ1-2, with D unclear. CDR1 and CDR2 (germline): SEHNR, FQNEAQ (reference sequence). The CDR3 sequence is 14 residues long. Trimming took 2 bases from V and 3 from J, leaving 10 bases between them. CDR3 nucleotides: TGTGCCAGCAGCTTACAGGATGGGTACTATGGCTACACCTTC. Encoded protein: CASSLQDGYYGYTF.

The chain couples TRBV6-6 to TRBJ1-2, with D maybe TRBD1 (6 bases). The V gene's germline CDR1 is MNHNY and CDR2 SVGAGI (reference sequence). Trimming stripped 6 bases from V and 2 bases from J, with 19 bases between. The CDR3 spans 16 residues. CDR3 DNA: TGTGCCAGCAGCCCGAGGGCCAGACAGGAGAACTATGGCTACACCTTC. Its protein is CASSPRARQENYGYTF.

The chain employs TRBV27 and TRBJ1-2; a possible D gene is TRBD1 (5 bases). Trimming stripped 6 bases from V and 4 bases from J, with 18 bases between. The CDR3 consists of 15 residues. The germline V gene has CDR1 MNHEY and CDR2 SMNVEV (reference sequence). The CDR3 DNA is TGTGCCAGCAGCCCCGACAGCTGGCCTATCTATGGCTACACCTTC. Protein: CASSPDSWPIYGYTF.